A selection of T cell receptor beta chains follows, all from one sample in a study of shared clonotypes between healthy human individuals. Libraries were prepared by immunoSEQ multiplex PCR; TCRdb keeps only in-frame clonotypes and omits some of them. The repertoire holds some 2,100,000 clones, with around 95% as singletons. The sample comprised naive CD4+ T cells sorted from blood. The receptors shown here come from a young man in good health. The conserved cysteine and the conserved F or W are not part of the CDR3 here. Each record gives: CDR3 length, J gene, V gene, clone size, CDR3 protein. Some rows mark clone size as missing; the rest say once, few, many or name a class of expanded clone.

>13|TRBJ1-3|TRBV6-1|-
ASSEGFYSGNTIY
>12|TRBJ1-2|TRBV7-9|-
ASSLERGLSGYT
>14|TRBJ1-5|TRBV28|-
ASSSSPGIRNQPQH
>13|TRBJ1-1|TRBV5-1|-
ASSSLADLNTEAF
>12|TRBJ2-3|TRBV18|-
ASSPLAVADTQY
>14|TRBJ2-7|TRBV29-1|-
SVADSGTGGSYEQY
>14|TRBJ1-6|TRBV14|-
ASSVAGTVGNSPLH
>12|TRBJ2-5|TRBV7-9|once
ASRQSDTHQTQY
>12|TRBJ2-7|TRBV15|-
ATSRPGTAYEQY
>11|TRBJ2-2|TRBV29-1|-
SVDKGLTGELF
>12|TRBJ1-5|TRBV10-3|-
AISESQGAQPQH
>13|TRBJ2-1|TRBV25-1|-
ASARGSGSYNEQF
>11|TRBJ2-1|TRBV7-2|-
ASSLARSEEQF
>14|TRBJ2-5|TRBV5-1|-
ASSSTGTGGGETQY
>14|TRBJ2-1|TRBV30|once
AYTQWRTSGHNEQF
>13|TRBJ1-6|TRBV27|-
ASSLKGRSNSPLH
>14|TRBJ2-7|TRBV15|-
ATSRDRGTHKEEQY
>13|TRBJ2-5|TRBV27|-
ASSPYVVQGQTQY
>12|TRBJ1-1|TRBV28|once
ASSFTQDVTEAF
>12|TRBJ2-5|TRBV7-8|-
ASSQPGRGETQY
>15|TRBJ2-1|TRBV5-1|-
ASSLALGGRLINEQF
>12|TRBJ2-2|TRBV6-6|-
ASSRTVNTGELF
>14|TRBJ1-5|TRBV10-3|once
AISEADRASNQPQH
>11|TRBJ1-2|TRBV28|-
ASSFGRSYGYT
>12|TRBJ2-3|TRBV5-1|-
ASSLGPSTDTQY
>13|TRBJ2-1|TRBV29-1|-
SVEGREGSYNEQF
>13|TRBJ2-7|TRBV13|-
ASSLNAQRSYEQY
>12|TRBJ2-3|TRBV15|-
ATSRVGRTDTQY
>11|TRBJ2-5|TRBV30|-
AWSRGVSETQY
>13|TRBJ2-2|TRBV2|-
ASRPDGGNTGELF
>14|TRBJ2-1|TRBV9|-
ASSVAVGGPSDEQF
>13|TRBJ2-7|TRBV15|-
ATSRESGGSYEQY
>12|TRBJ1-6|TRBV30|-
ASAGQGYNSPLH
>11|TRBJ2-7|TRBV5-1|once
ASSYRGGYEQY
>13|TRBJ1-1|TRBV6-5|-
ASTTAGAENTEAF
>14|TRBJ1-4|TRBV7-2|-
ASSLGGRATNEKLF
>13|TRBJ2-7|TRBV28|-
ASSPPGQGAYEQY
>13|TRBJ2-7|TRBV5-1|-
ASSPGDLGFTEQY
>12|TRBJ2-2|TRBV30|-
AWSVRTSAGELF
>13|TRBJ2-5|TRBV6-1|-
ASSEGLGQKETQY
>14|TRBJ2-3|TRBV7-9|-
ASSLAVGGSTDTQY
>12|TRBJ1-4|TRBV28|-
ASSFTGHSEKLF